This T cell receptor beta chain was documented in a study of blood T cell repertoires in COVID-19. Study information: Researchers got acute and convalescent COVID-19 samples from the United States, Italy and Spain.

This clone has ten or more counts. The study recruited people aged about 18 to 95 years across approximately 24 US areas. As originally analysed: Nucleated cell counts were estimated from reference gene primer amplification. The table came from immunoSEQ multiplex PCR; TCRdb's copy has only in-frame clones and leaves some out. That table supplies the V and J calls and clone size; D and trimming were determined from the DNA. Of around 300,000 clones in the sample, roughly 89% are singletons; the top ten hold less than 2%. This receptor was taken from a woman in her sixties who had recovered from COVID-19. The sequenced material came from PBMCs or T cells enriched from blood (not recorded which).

CDR3 in DNA: TGTGCCAGCAGCACCCCAGGGGGCTTCTATGGCTACACCTTC. It specifies CASSTPGGFYGYTF. The gene calls are TRBV5-8 and TRBJ1-2; TRBD1 agrees at 8 bases. The CDR3 has 14 amino acids. The J segment lost 4 bases and the V segment lost 4 bases, leaving 6 bases of the junction unmatched. In germline, CDR1 is SGHTS, CDR2 YDEGEE.